This is a list of T cell receptor beta chains from one sample in a study of T cell repertoires in cytomegalovirus infection. One entry per CDR3 protein results from TCRdb running MiXCR on the reads. The table records about 450,000 distinct CDR3 sequences, around 32% of them present only once. The material sequenced was PBMCs. These receptors were collected from a human donor in good health (CMV status not recorded). Some clones in this sample may be carry-over from other donors' samples. Each CDR3 is given with its conserved first and last residue. A row's size may be missing; if present it is once, few, many or a size class.

j_call clone_size v_call cdr3_aa
TRBJ1-1 . TRBV7-9 CASIEGTEAFF
TRBJ2-2 . TRBV13 CASSLAGDLAGELFF
TRBJ1-5 few TRBV28 CASCSGTGYQPQHF
TRBJ2-7 . TRBV4-3 CASSRFKSGQATYEQYF
TRBJ1-5 . TRBV20-1 CSARRPLDQPQHF
TRBJ2-1 few TRBV6-2/TRBV6-3 CASSYVGERWDNEQFF
TRBJ2-5 few TRBV10-2 CASSGLKVQETQYF
TRBJ2-5 . TRBV15 CATSRDLSDRAGETQYF
TRBJ2-2 . TRBV6-2/TRBV6-3 CASSYLAGGPKNTGELFF
TRBJ2-2 . TRBV4-2 CASSRGRSTGELFF
TRBJ2-1 few TRBV7-9 CASTGTNNEQFF
TRBJ2-7 few TRBV12-3/TRBV12-4 CASSPPDRDPDSYEQYF
TRBJ2-5 . TRBV5-4 CASSRGQFQETQYF
TRBJ2-2 few TRBV5-4 CASSLGFTGELFF
TRBJ2-5 . TRBV11-2 CASSLSQTQYF
TRBJ1-3 many TRBV14 CASSQAGSGNTIYF
TRBJ1-6 . TRBV7-2 CASSLSQGPSSYNSPLQF
TRBJ2-1 . TRBV5-1 CASSTGQAGYNEQFF
TRBJ1-2 . TRBV20-1 CSARLGGGIPPYGYTF
TRBJ1-6 few TRBV11-2 CASQGQGNSPLHF
TRBJ1-6 few TRBV12-3/TRBV12-4 CASSSRQGGNSPLHF
TRBJ2-5 few TRBV6-5 CASSYGSGGSQETQYF
TRBJ2-1 . TRBV5-6 CASSLPTDNKDYEQFF
TRBJ2-1 few TRBV5-1 CASSLGNIAPSGGASEQFF
TRBJ2-5 many TRBV7-2 CASSLLQWGGKGQETQYF
TRBJ1-1 few TRBV19 CASSISLGQGVTEAFF
TRBJ1-2 . TRBV10-3 CAISMLPDNYGYTF
TRBJ1-5 many TRBV7-3 CASRHRQGLCNQPQHF
TRBJ1-6 . TRBV7-2 CASSLASTTLSYNSPLHF
TRBJ1-1 . TRBV6-1 CASSLQGRAEAFF
TRBJ2-1 . TRBV4-1 CASSQELAGGPRHNEQFF
TRBJ2-3 . TRBV5-1 CASSLEDLGTDTQYF
TRBJ2-5 many TRBV28 CASSRGEETQYF
TRBJ2-1 few TRBV7-2 CASSSWRGGAYNEQFF
TRBJ1-2 . TRBV5-4 CASRRRDSYGYTF
TRBJ1-1 few TRBV6-8 CASNTDRVSTEAFF
TRBJ2-1 many TRBV7-6 CASSFRTGGNEQFF
TRBJ1-3 many TRBV7-2 CASSFNPNPGVGNTIYF
TRBJ2-2 few TRBV28 CASSAAWTGTTGELFF
TRBJ1-3 . TRBV7-4 CASSFGTGGSGNTRYF
TRBJ2-1 many TRBV20-1 CSARDGTSGAREQFF
TRBJ2-1 . TRBV7-9 CASSTAGTSLGLDYNEQFF
TRBJ1-1 few TRBV6-5 CASSYYRGQTEAFF
TRBJ1-4 medium-sized TRBV7-6 CASSLEQINEKLFF
TRBJ1-3 few TRBV6-2/TRBV6-3 CASSRQEIFGNTIYF
TRBJ1-2 . TRBV6-1 CASSEVRFYPHNYGYTF
TRBJ1-1 . TRBV6-5 CASRRQGKAEAFF
TRBJ2-1 . TRBV6-6 CASSYSIKGVEQFF
TRBJ2-5 . TRBV12-3/TRBV12-4 CASSPRIGAQETQYF
TRBJ1-4 few TRBV7-9 CASSQGQGGTNEKLFF
TRBJ1-1 many TRBV7-8 CASSSELGVNTEAFF
TRBJ1-4 few TRBV19 CASSRTATNEKLFF
TRBJ2-1 . TRBV12-3/TRBV12-4 CASSLVGSEQFF
TRBJ2-2 few TRBV7-8 CASSPRGTGVTGELFF
TRBJ1-2 once TRBV7-6 CASSPGTARTYGYTF
TRBJ2-6 . TRBV20-1 CSARGRAGANVLTF
TRBJ2-1 . TRBV14 CASSQDGVGGEVFF